The T cell receptor (beta chain) under discussion was sequenced for a study of a mutant IDH1 vaccine in newly diagnosed glioma (dated by TCRdb to the early 2020s). Background on the whole study: Vaccination was initiated 4-6 weeks after radiotherapy alone, or concurrently with temozolomide cycles in the chemotherapy-containing groups. Visit V12 was the week-35 safety follow-up and visit V13 was the week-47 end of study. Of the 30 to 35 treated patients, 62.5% were male and 37.5% were female, and a mean age of around 40 years was recorded. Before enrollment, most patients had been given radiochemotherapy with temozolomide as standard therapy, while the rest had received either radiotherapy alone or temozolomide alone. Longitudinal TCRB deep sequencing was performed for roughly 24 treated patients wherever samples were available for exploratory analyses. Peripheral blood samples were drawn at six visits, namely V03 (baseline), V05, V07, V10, V12 and V13. On the study overall, not on this receptor specifically: The authors stated that sample limitations prevented analyses of patient blood samples from being reproduced. Immune responses induced by the vaccine were seen in around 93% of patients across multiple MHC alleles. Pseudoprogression appeared unrelated to alterations in the top peripheral T cell clonotypes detected by TCRB sequencing. Selection of PBMC samples for TCRB deep sequencing was based on availability.

This clone has just one count. The antigen this receptor binds is unknown. Base qualities are not recorded, but no much larger clone differs from it by a single base. This specimen's time point label, interpreted: week 35, safety follow-up. A 20-mer mutant IDH1 peptide at 300 micrograms in Montanide made up each vaccine dose, which was injected subcutaneously together with topical imiquimod. Eight vaccinations were administered to patients in weeks 1, 3, 5, 7, 11, 15, 19 and 23, corresponding to visits V03 through V10. The donors had newly diagnosed IDH1-mutant astrocytomas of WHO grade 3 or 4 that showed loss of nuclear ATRX. The samples were drawn from NOA16, a multicentre, single-arm, open-label phase I trial in Germany that tested a mutant IDH1 peptide vaccine in humans for the first time. Genomic DNA for TCRB sequencing was extracted from EDTA blood using the DNeasy Blood and Tissue Kit. Counted from cysteine to phenylalanine, this CDR3 has 15 amino acids. Only the CDR3 region is kept as DNA, spanning 45 bases read in frame from base 1. Looking up the germline V gene yields CDR1 SGHRS and CDR2 YFSETQ. V and J lose 4 bases and 3 bases, and a span of 17 bases separates them.

The protocol used for the library was the immunoSEQ multiplex PCR assay. Following the manufacturer's protocol, the hsTCRB Kit was used to amplify rearranged TCR beta chain sequences. An Illumina MiSeq was used to sequence the TCRB libraries. Per the authors' processing: Demultiplexing, trimming and gene mapping were performed with the kit vendor's proprietary platform. TCRdb holds this immuneACCESS table with in-frame rearrangements only. Some clones are missing; in checked studies, unresolved V genes explain under half, and the rest has no known cause. V, J and clone size are taken as reported in that table, and D and trimming were inferred from the DNA itself. For this sample there are about 45,000 clones; roughly 92% appear just once. The top ten clonotypes cover approximately 2.5% of the sample.

The source is a man aged 45 to 65 with glioma. Source: PBMCs, taken from a glioma patient whose treatment included an IDH1 peptide vaccine. Recombination linked TRBV5-1 to TRBJ2-7; a weak D assignment points to TRBD1 (6 bases agree). DNA sequence: TGCGCCAGCAGCGCAAGCGGACAGAGACTCTACGAGCAGTACTTC. This sequence encodes CASSASGQRLYEQYF.